The 3 T cell receptor beta chains reported below all come from one sample, sequenced in a study of shared clonotypes between healthy human individuals. Assay used: immunoSEQ multiplex PCR; TCRdb lists only in-frame clones, some missing. The table has fewer than 800,000 clones, 92% seen once; the top ten hold about a quarter. CD45RO-negative CD8 cells positively selected for CCR7 made up the naive population, which excluded terminally differentiated effector memory CD45RA+ cells. Sequenced input: naive CD8+ T cells sorted from blood. The receptor source for this set is a man younger than 40 in good health.

The gene calls are TRBV6-1 and TRBJ2-1, with 8 positions matching TRBD2. The CDR3 consists of 14 residues. The V and J ends lost 3 bases and 10 bases, in that order; junction bases with no gene match: 8. CDR1 MNHNS and CDR2 SASEGT come from the germline V gene. CDR3 in DNA: TGTGCCAGCAGTGACGGGAGGGGGACAAGAGAGCAGTTCTTC. This translates into CASSDGRGTREQFF.

The rearrangement uses TRBV18 and TRBJ1-3; D call uncertain. With 2 bases removed from V and 0 bases from J, the gap between germline ends came to 5 bases. CDR3 length: 14 amino acids. Germline V gives CDR1 KGHSH, CDR2 LQKENI. CDR3 region: CASSPALSGNTIYF. The CDR3 bases are TGTGCCAGCTCACCAGCCCTCTCTGGAAACACCATATATTTT.

The chain uses TRBV27 and TRBJ2-7; 8 bases are a match to TRBD1. The ends lost 7 bases at V and 6 bases at J; junction bases unmatched: 14. The germline V gene has CDR1 MNHEY and CDR2 SMNVEV (reference sequence). This CDR3 has 15 amino acids. The CDR3 sequence: CASNDRGRAWGEQYF. The CDR3 DNA sequence: TGTGCCAGCAACGACAGGGGACGCGCTTGGGGCGAGCAGTACTTC.